This T cell receptor (beta chain) stems from a study of T cell repertoires in cytomegalovirus infection. Study observations and caveats: Clonotype analysis showed dominance of the ex vivo response by HLA-C-restricted CMV-specific TCR beta clonotypes.

This CDR3 contains 14 residues. V was shortened by 6 bases and J by 5 bases, with 14 bases between the two germline ends. CDR1 and CDR2 (germline): SNHLY, FYNNEI. With respect to this clonotype: What it binds is unknown.

MiXCR, run by TCRdb on the reads, gives a single entry per CDR3 protein. Seen here are nearly 700,000 distinct CDR3 sequences, around a third observed once, and the top ten hold approximately 18%. The source was cultured PBMCs, collected from culture after CMV antigen stimulation. This chain uses TRBV2 with TRBJ1-5; D is ambiguous. The clonotype originates from a human donor in good health (CMV status not recorded). Some clones in this sample may be carry-over from other donors' samples. CDR3 protein: CASRPGARDQPQHF. The DNA for the CDR3 is TGTGCCAGCAGACCCGGAGCGAGGGATCAGCCCCAGCATTTT.